This T cell receptor (beta chain) was profiled in a study of blood T cell repertoires in COVID-19. TCRdb's table, derived via immunoSEQ multiplex PCR, lists solely in-frame clones and lacks some. The sample contains 120,000 to 150,000 clones, 84% of which appear only once. Unmatched junction bases numbered 4, after V lost 5 bases and J lost 4 bases. Germline-derived CDR1 and CDR2 are MNHEY and SVGAGI. This CDR3 is built from 13 residues. The sequence was collected from a man over 45 in a cohort exposed to, infected with or recovered from COVID-19 (not recorded which). Sequenced sample: PBMCs or T cells enriched from blood (not recorded which). The chain links TRBV6-5 to TRBJ2-7, with 8 nucleotides matching TRBD1. For the CDR3, the DNA is TGTGCCAGCAGTCGGACAGGGAAGTACGAGCAGTACTTC. Translation gives CASSRTGKYEQYF.